This T cell receptor (beta chain) originates from a study of T-cell memory formation after mild COVID-19. This CDR3 comprises 13 residues. V lost 3 bases and J 6 bases, leaving 9 bases between the germline ends. This clonotype was found many times. TCRdb redid the calling of the 5' RACE reads with MiXCR, one entry per CDR3 protein. The sample records roughly 320,000 distinct CDR3 sequences, around 27% being singletons. The chain uses TRBV12-3 or TRBV12-4 and TRBJ1-5; a weak D match, TRBD1 (5 bases). The sample taken for sequencing was PBMCs or a T cell subset sorted from them (not recorded which). This TCR came from an adult woman who had mild COVID-19 (a few samples of this study predate the infection). Cell type and time point are not known. The chain's CDR3 is CASSLRGSQPQHF. In DNA form, the CDR3 reads TGTGCCAGCAGTTTGAGGGGTTCTCAGCCCCAGCATTTT.